This passage covers 30 T cell receptor beta chains from one sample sequenced in a study of radiotherapy plus CTLA-4 blockade in lung cancer. Only in-frame clones appear in the TCRdb table, and some are missing; sequencing was by immunoSEQ multiplex PCR. This table holds tens of thousands of clones, over 75% found once. This specimen consisted of peripheral blood, obtained from a patient treated with radiotherapy plus ipilimumab. The receptors derive from a human donor with non-small cell lung cancer whose response to radiotherapy plus ipilimumab could not be evaluated.

The J gene is TRBJ2-7, the V gene TRBV5-1; maybe TRBD1 (5 bases). Germline V gene data show CDR1 as SGHRS and CDR2 as YFSETQ. The CDR3 totals 13 residues. V shed 1 base and J shed 4 bases, with 9 bases lying between them. In DNA form, the CDR3 reads TGCGCCAGCAGCTTGCAGGGAAGGTACGAGCAGTACTTC. This codes for CASSLQGRYEQYF. Complete variable domain (other parts from reference TRBV5-1 and TRBJ2-7): KAGVTQTPRYLIKTRGQQVTLSCSPISGHRSVSWYQQTPGQGLQFLFEYFSETQRNKGNFPGRFSGRQFSNSRSEMNVSTLELGDSALYLCASSLQGRYEQYFGPGTRLTVT.

The V and J genes are TRBV6-5 and TRBJ2-3; weak D call: TRBD1 (6 bases). Germline V lookup: CDR1 MNHEY, CDR2 SVGAGI. V lost 6 bases and J lost 8, with 18 bases in between. The CDR3 has 14 residues. The chain's CDR3 is CASRPGQGSRTQYF. CDR3 DNA sequence: TGTGCCAGCAGGCCGGGACAAGGGTCACGTACGCAGTATTTT.

The chain joins TRBV6-5 to TRBJ2-7; tentative D call: TRBD1 (5 bases). V lost 0 bases to trimming and J lost 2 bases, with 8 bases between them. The CDR3 length is 14 residues. Germline V gene sequence: CDR1 MNHEY, CDR2 SVGAGI. CDR3 protein: CASSYSTGTYEQYF. CDR3 nucleotides: TGTGCCAGCAGTTACTCAACAGGCACCTACGAGCAGTACTTC.

The gene calls are TRBV5-1 and TRBJ2-3; D gene ambiguous. Trimming stripped 4 bases from V and 0 bases from J, with 3 bases between. Germline V gene sequence: CDR1 SGHRS, CDR2 YFSETQ. The CDR3 totals 12 residues. The CDR3 nucleotides read TGCGCCAGCAGCATAAGCACAGATACGCAGTATTTT. It yields the protein CASSISTDTQYF.

This chain joins TRBV7-9 and TRBJ1-2; D might be TRBD1 (5 bases). The CDR3 is made up of 13 amino acids. The germline V gene encodes CDR1 SEHNR and CDR2 FQNEAQ (reference sequence). V was clipped by 1 base and J by 4 bases, with 7 bases between them. The CDR3 here is CASSLGGGYGYTF. The CDR3 DNA is TGTGCCAGCAGCTTAGGGGGGGGCTATGGCTACACCTTC. Full variable domain (rest looked up from reference TRBV7-9 and TRBJ1-2): DTGVSQNPRHKITKRGQNVTFRCDPISEHNRLYWYRQTLGQGPEFLTYFQNEAQLEKSRLLSDRFSAERPKGSFSTLEIQRTEQGDSAMYLCASSLGGGYGYTFGSGTRLTVV.

This sequence joins TRBV5-1 and TRBJ1-5; D is possibly TRBD1 (6 bases). Germline loops: CDR1 SGHRS, CDR2 YFSETQ. This CDR3 spans 15 amino acids. Trimming removed 0 bases at V and 2 bases at J, with 9 bases between. CDR3 nucleotides: TGCGCCAGCAGCTTGGGGGGGCTAGGCAATCAGCCCCAGCATTTT. This gives the protein CASSLGGLGNQPQHF.

The chain combines TRBV19 with TRBJ2-4; D possibly corresponds to TRBD1 (7 bases). The CDR3 has 13 residues. The germline CDR1 and CDR2 sequences are LNHDA and SQIVND (reference sequence). Trimming cost V 6 bases and J 8 bases, with 14 bases left between them. CDR3: CASRQGGKDIQYF. The CDR3 coding sequence is TGTGCCAGTAGGCAGGGGGGCAAGGACATTCAGTACTTC.

The chain recombines TRBV7-8 with TRBJ2-3, with TRBD2 matching 10 bases. The CDR3 totals 16 residues. The germline gives CDR1 SGHVS, CDR2 FQNEAQ. Losses at the gene ends were 2 bases for V and 5 bases for J; bases not matched to a gene: 7. The CDR3 DNA sequence: TGTGCCAGCAGCTTAAACAGCGGGAGGGCAGTAGATACGCAGTATTTT. Its translation is CASSLNSGRAVDTQYF.

The chain uses TRBV4-1 and TRBJ2-3; 15 bases match TRBD2. Germline loops: CDR1 MGHRA, CDR2 YSYEKL. This CDR3 is built from 17 residues. With 3 bases clipped from V and 4 bases from J, the junction kept 5 bases outside the gene matches. CDR3 DNA: TGCGCCAGCAGCCAGACCTGGACTAGCGGGGGGGCAGATACGCAGTATTTT. This codes for CASSQTWTSGGADTQYF.

This clone has only one observation. The chain combines TRBV7-9 with TRBJ1-6, with TRBD1 identical over 9 bases. Germline trimming cut 4 bases from V and 7 bases from J; bases unmatched to any gene: 11. This CDR3 region has 17 residues. Per germline, CDR1 SEHNR and CDR2 FQNEAQ (reference sequence). DNA of the CDR3: TGTGCCAGCAGCTCACCCGGGACAGGGTGGAGAAATTCACCCCTCCACTTT. Encoded protein: CASSSPGTGWRNSPLHF.

This clone was observed once. This chain links TRBV6-6 with TRBJ2-3; D perhaps matches TRBD1 (5 bases). The germline gives CDR1 MNHNY, CDR2 SVGAGI (reference sequence). V was pared by 6 bases and J by 5 bases, with 12 bases between. The CDR3 contains 13 residues. CDR3 nucleotide sequence: TGTGCCAGCAGGACAGTAACGGTAGATACGCAGTATTTT. As protein: CASRTVTVDTQYF.

Of note for this clone: The junction does not match germline at one end; this may be a read error. This chain connects TRBV5-4 to TRBJ1-2, with no clear D. In germline, CDR1 is SGHNT, CDR2 YYREEE (reference sequence). The CDR3 is 13 amino acids. The CDR3 bases are TGTGCCAGCAGCCCGGGGAGGGAGAGGGAGAGGCTCTTC. Its translation: CASSPGRERERLF.

The chain uses TRBV2 and TRBJ2-1; 10 bases fit TRBD2. Per the germline V gene, CDR1 is SNHLY and CDR2 is FYNNEI. The CDR3 consists of 15 residues. V gave up 7 bases and J gave up 6 bases; unmatched junction bases: 9. CDR3 nucleotide sequence: TGTGCCAGCACGGGAGCGAGCGGGAGGGGCAATGAGCAGTTCTTC. Amino acids: CASTGASGRGNEQFF.

The genes are TRBV6-6 and TRBJ1-2; 10 bases are shared with TRBD1. The CDR3 sequence is 16 residues long. The J segment lost 4 bases and the V segment lost 5 bases, leaving 10 bases of the junction unmatched. CDR1 and CDR2 from the germline V gene are MNHNY and SVGAGI (reference sequence). CDR3 residues: CASSLTATGGSYGYTF. The DNA for the CDR3 is TGTGCCAGCAGTCTTACGGCGACAGGGGGCAGCTATGGCTACACCTTC.

This clone was seen just once. The J gene is TRBJ2-7, the V gene TRBV28, with a possible D match to TRBD1 (6 bases). The CDR3 is 15 amino acids. V lost 6 bases and J 4 bases, leaving 19 bases between the germline ends. Per the germline V gene, CDR1 is MDHEN and CDR2 is SYDVKM. The CDR3 coding sequence is TGTGCCAGCAGCCTACAGGGAACAATGGGGTACGAGCAGTACTTC. Protein: CASSLQGTMGYEQYF.

This clone was observed a single time. A read error may account for a junction end that differs from germline. At the DNA level, this CDR3 is encoded by other sequences in the same sample as well. The chain employs TRBV27 and TRBJ1-1, with unresolved D. Germline V gives CDR1 MNHEY, CDR2 SMNVEV (reference sequence). The CDR3 runs 13 residues. The CDR3 DNA follows: TGCGCCAGCAGTTTATCCAGGAACACTGAAGCTTTCTTT. Protein product: CASSLSRNTEAFF.

The V and J genes are TRBV5-6 and TRBJ1-5, with D uncertain. This CDR3 region has 15 residues. CDR1 is SGHDT, CDR2 YYEEEE, per germline. V was cut by 0 bases and J by 7 bases, with 14 bases left in between. Written as DNA, the CDR3 is TGTGCCAGCAGCTTGGGGCAGTTGGCGGTACAGCCCCAGCATTTT. Its translation is CASSLGQLAVQPQHF.

The chain joins TRBV15 to TRBJ2-4; tentatively, D is TRBD1 (6 bases). V lost 0 bases and J lost 6, with 18 bases in between. Looked up from germline, CDR1 is LNHNV and CDR2 is YYDKDF (reference sequence). The CDR3 has 17 amino acids. The CDR3 loop is CATSRDTLLSGVNIQYF. The DNA of the CDR3 is TGTGCCACCAGCAGAGACACGTTGTTGTCAGGGGTAAACATTCAGTACTTC. Based on the CDR3 plus reference TRBV15 and TRBJ2-4, the full variable domain is DAMVIQNPRYQVTQFGKPVTLSCSQTLNHNVMYWYQQKSSQAPKLLFHYYDKDFNNEADTPDNFQSRRPNTSFCFLDIRSPGLGDTAMYLCATSRDTLLSGVNIQYFGAGTRLSVL.

This chain joins TRBV5-6 and TRBJ2-6, with D perhaps matching TRBD1 (5 bases). V shed 6 bases and J shed 0 bases, with 10 bases lying between them. The CDR3 runs 15 residues. Germline values: CDR1 SGHDT, CDR2 YYEEEE. As DNA, the CDR3 is TGTGCCAGCAATTTGGGGCTCTCTGGGGCCAACGTCCTGACTTTC. Amino acids: CASNLGLSGANVLTF. The whole variable domain, filled in from reference TRBV5-6 and TRBJ2-6, reads DAGVTQSPTHLIKTRGQQVTLRCSPKSGHDTVSWYQQALGQGPQFIFQYYEEEERQRGNFPDRFSGHQFPNYSSELNVNALLLGDSALYLCASNLGLSGANVLTFGAGSRLTVL.

This chain links TRBV9 with TRBJ1-1, with D unresolved. CDR3 size: 14 residues. Germline values: CDR1 SGDLS, CDR2 YYNGEE. The ends were cut back, 0 bases at V and 1 base at J, with 7 bases in the middle. The CDR3 spells CASSVVAENTEAFF. The CDR3, as DNA: TGTGCCAGCAGCGTAGTGGCCGAGAACACTGAAGCTTTCTTT.

The rearrangement uses TRBV7-2 and TRBJ1-2, with 7 nucleotides matching TRBD1. Trimming took 6 bases from V and 2 from J; bases not matched to a gene: 3. This CDR3 is built from 13 residues. Germline CDR1 is SGHTA and CDR2 is FQGNSA. The CDR3 loop is CASRDRENYGYTF. Written as DNA, the CDR3 is TGTGCCAGCAGAGACAGGGAGAACTATGGCTACACCTTC.

The chain employs TRBV19 and TRBJ1-1, with 11 positions matching TRBD1. Trimming took 5 bases from V and 1 from J; bases not matched to a gene: 6. This CDR3 contains 16 residues. Germline V gene sequence: CDR1 LNHDA, CDR2 SQIVND (reference sequence). Written as DNA, the CDR3 is TGTGCCAGTAGTTCGGACAGGGGGCAAGGGAACACTGAAGCTTTCTTT. This codes for CASSSDRGQGNTEAFF.

This CDR3 is CASRGTGKTRDNEQFF. In DNA, the CDR3 is TGTGCCAGCCGGGGGACAGGAAAAACGAGGGACAATGAGCAGTTCTTC. The rearrangement links TRBV21-1 to TRBJ2-1; TRBD1, the D gene given by the table, was not confirmed from the DNA. TRBV21-1 is classified as a pseudogene. The CDR3 has 16 amino acids.

The chain employs TRBV10-2 and TRBJ2-7, with TRBD1 as a possible D gene (6 bases). The CDR3 is 16 residues long. Germline CDR1 WSHSY, CDR2 SAAADI. The V gene lost 0 bases and the J gene lost 4 bases, with 16 bases spanning the gap. The CDR3 loop reads CASSESGGTGKYEQYF. As DNA, the CDR3 is TGCGCCAGCAGTGAGTCTGGGGGTACAGGGAAGTACGAGCAGTACTTC.

The J gene is TRBJ2-7, the V gene TRBV23-1, with 12 bases matching TRBD1. TRBV23-1 is annotated as an ORF whose role is uncertain. Unmatched junction bases numbered 21, after V lost 6 bases and J lost 0 bases. This CDR3 spans 21 amino acids. This CDR3 is CASRGPGTGGRGGPHSYEQYF. The CDR3 DNA reads as TGCGCCAGCAGAGGTCCCGGGACAGGGGGCAGGGGAGGCCCCCACTCCTACGAGCAGTACTTC.

CDR3 region: CASSLDGTAGGYTF. CDR3 nucleotide sequence: TGTGCCAGCAGCTTAGACGGGACGGCGGGAGGCTACACCTTC. V and J are TRBV7-2 and TRBJ1-2; maybe TRBD1 (5 bases). This CDR3 has 14 residues. Germline V gene data show CDR1 as SGHTA and CDR2 as FQGNSA. V was clipped by 1 base and J by 8 bases, with 14 bases between them.

The chain employs TRBV7-9 and TRBJ2-7; 9 nucleotides agree with TRBD1. This CDR3 is built from 13 residues. Germline V CDR1 and CDR2: SEHNR, FQNEAQ (reference sequence). Trimming removed 11 bases from V and 2 bases from J; junction bases left unmatched: 7. DNA of the CDR3: TGTGCCGGAGCCGGGACAGGGACCTACGAGCAGTACTTC. Protein product: CAGAGTGTYEQYF.

This rearrangement joins TRBV9 to TRBJ1-6; 7 bases are shared with TRBD1. There are 14 residues in the CDR3. Germline loops: CDR1 SGDLS, CDR2 YYNGEE. V was pared by 0 bases and J by 8 bases, with 2 bases of the junction left unmatched. CDR3 amino acids: CASSVADRDSPLHF. CDR3 in DNA: TGTGCCAGCAGCGTAGCTGACAGGGATTCACCCCTCCACTTT. The full variable domain, with the rest looked up from reference TRBV9 and TRBJ1-6, is DSGVTQTPKHLITATGQRVTLRCSPRSGDLSVYWYQQSLDQGLQFLIQYYNGEERAKGNILERFSAQQFPDLHSELNLSSLELGDSALYFCASSVADRDSPLHFGNGTRLTVT.

The table lists this clone with a count of one. The chain recombines TRBV4-1 with TRBJ1-5; 8 positions agree with TRBD1. The germline V gene has CDR1 MGHRA and CDR2 YSYEKL. The J segment lost 6 bases and the V segment lost 0 bases, leaving 4 bases of the junction unmatched. The CDR3 sequence is 15 residues long. The CDR3 spells CASSQDRGLGQPQHF. The CDR3 DNA reads TGCGCCAGCAGCCAAGACAGGGGGCTGGGTCAGCCCCAGCATTTT.

This chain uses TRBV6-6 with TRBJ1-2; D is perhaps TRBD1 (5 bases). The V gene lost 6 bases and the J gene lost 4 bases, with 9 bases spanning the gap. Germline CDR1 and CDR2: MNHNY and SVGAGI (reference sequence). The CDR3 sequence is 12 residues long. The CDR3, as DNA: TGTGCCAGCAGGGAGGGACCCTATGGCTACACCTTC. This translates into CASREGPYGYTF.